Below, 2 T cell receptor beta chains from the same sample are listed, as sequenced in a study of T cells in Graves' hyperthyroidism and ophthalmopathy. There were TCR beta CDR3 regions amplified from RNA transcripts. Carried out on the TCR CDR3, a first-round RT-PCR used the HTBI primer set. MiXCR, run by TCRdb on the multiplex PCR reads, gives a single entry per CDR3 protein. Counted here are approximately 560,000 distinct CDR3 sequences, around 46% occurring once; the ten biggest clones make up about 7.9%. The specimen was peripheral blood or thyroid tissue (not recorded which). These TCRs come from a woman aged 18-29 years with Graves' hyperthyroidism.

This clonotype appeared a few times. V usage is TRBV25-1 and J usage is TRBJ1-5, with D possibly matching TRBD1 (5 bases). The V gene's germline CDR1 is MGHDK and CDR2 SYGVNS. Trimming stripped 5 bases from V and 0 bases from J, with 11 bases between. The CDR3 length is 15 residues. For the CDR3, the DNA is TGTGCCAGCAGTTGGGGGACCGATAGCAATCAGCCCCAGCATTTT. It yields the protein CASSWGTDSNQPQHF.

The CDR3 is CASNQGTASGYTF. For the CDR3, the DNA is TGTGCCAGCAATCAGGGGACGGCTTCTGGCTACACCTTC. The chain carries TRBV6-5 and TRBJ1-2; D is perhaps TRBD1 (6 bases). Trimming shortened V by 7 bases and J by 7 bases, and 16 bases separated the two germline ends. Per the germline V gene, CDR1 is MNHEY and CDR2 is SVGAGI. This CDR3 spans 13 amino acids.